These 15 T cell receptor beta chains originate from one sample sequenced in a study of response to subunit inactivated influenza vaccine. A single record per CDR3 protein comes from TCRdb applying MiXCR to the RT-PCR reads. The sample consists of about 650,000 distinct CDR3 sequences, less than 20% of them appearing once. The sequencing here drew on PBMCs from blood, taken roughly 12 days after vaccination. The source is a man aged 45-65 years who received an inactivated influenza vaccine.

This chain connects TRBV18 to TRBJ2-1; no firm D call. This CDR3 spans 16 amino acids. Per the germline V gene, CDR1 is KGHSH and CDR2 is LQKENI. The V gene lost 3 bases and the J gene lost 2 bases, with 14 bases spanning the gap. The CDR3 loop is CASSPLAVGAYNEQFF. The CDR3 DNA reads TGTGCCAGCTCACCCCTCGCTGTTGGGGCCTACAATGAGCAGTTCTTC.

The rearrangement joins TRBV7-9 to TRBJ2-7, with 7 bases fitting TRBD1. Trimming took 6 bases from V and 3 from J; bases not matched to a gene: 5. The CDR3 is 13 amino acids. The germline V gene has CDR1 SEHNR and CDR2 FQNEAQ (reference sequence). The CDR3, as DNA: TGTGCCAGCAGGGGGGACAGATACTACGAGCAGTACTTC. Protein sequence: CASRGDRYYEQYF.

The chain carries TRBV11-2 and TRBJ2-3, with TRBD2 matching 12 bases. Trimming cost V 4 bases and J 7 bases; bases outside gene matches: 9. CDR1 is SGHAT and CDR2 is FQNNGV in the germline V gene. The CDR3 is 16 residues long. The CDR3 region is CASSSRTSGMVNTQYF. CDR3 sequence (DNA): TGTGCCAGCAGCTCTCGGACTAGCGGGATGGTTAATACGCAGTATTTT.

The CDR3 bases are TGCGCCAGCAGCGGAGGGGCGGGAGACGAAAAACTGTTTTTT. Translated: CASSGGAGDEKLFF. V gene TRBV5-1 combines with J gene TRBJ1-4; tentatively, D is TRBD1 (5 bases). Trimming pared 4 bases from V and 8 bases from J, leaving 15 bases between. Looked up from germline, CDR1 is SGHRS and CDR2 is YFSETQ. The CDR3 covers 14 residues.

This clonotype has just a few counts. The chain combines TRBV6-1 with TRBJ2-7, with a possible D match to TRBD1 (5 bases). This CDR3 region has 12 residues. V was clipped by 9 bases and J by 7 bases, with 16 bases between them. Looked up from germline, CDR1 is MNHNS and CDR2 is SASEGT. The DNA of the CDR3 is TGTGCCAGTGGCAGGGATGTTCGAGAGCAGTACTTC. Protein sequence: CASGRDVREQYF.

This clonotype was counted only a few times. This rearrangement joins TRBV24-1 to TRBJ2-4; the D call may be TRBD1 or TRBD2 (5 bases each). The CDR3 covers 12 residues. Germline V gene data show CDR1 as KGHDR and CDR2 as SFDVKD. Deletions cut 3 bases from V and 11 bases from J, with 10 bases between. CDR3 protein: CATSDGGDVQYF. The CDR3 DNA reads TGTGCCACCAGTGATGGTGGGGACGTTCAGTACTTC.

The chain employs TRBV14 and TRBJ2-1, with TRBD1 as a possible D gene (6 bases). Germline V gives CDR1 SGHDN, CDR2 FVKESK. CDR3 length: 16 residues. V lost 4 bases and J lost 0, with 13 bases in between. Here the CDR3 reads CASSPTGPFSYNEQFF. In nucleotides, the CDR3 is TGTGCCAGCAGCCCAACAGGGCCTTTCTCCTACAATGAGCAGTTCTTC.

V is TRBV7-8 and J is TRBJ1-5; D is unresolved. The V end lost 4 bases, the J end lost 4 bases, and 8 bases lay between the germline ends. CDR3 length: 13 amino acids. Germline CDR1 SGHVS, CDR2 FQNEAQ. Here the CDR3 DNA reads TGTGCCAGCAGCTATGACCGAAATCAGCCCCAGCATTTT. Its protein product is CASSYDRNQPQHF. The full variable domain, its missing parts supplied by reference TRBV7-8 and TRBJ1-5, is GAGVSQSPRYKVAKRGQDVALRCDPISGHVSLFWYQQALGQGPEFLTYFQNEAQLDKSGLPSDRFFAERPEGSVSTLKIQRTQQEDSAVYLCASSYDRNQPQHFGDGTRLSIL.

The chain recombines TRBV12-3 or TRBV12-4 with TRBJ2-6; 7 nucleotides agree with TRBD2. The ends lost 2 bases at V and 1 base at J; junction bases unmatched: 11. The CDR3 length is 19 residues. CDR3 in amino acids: CASSLIAGRALSGANVLTF. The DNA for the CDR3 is TGTGCCAGCAGTTTAATAGCAGGGAGGGCTTTATCTGGGGCCAACGTCCTGACTTTC.

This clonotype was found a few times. CDR3 residues: CASSVSSGANVLTF. The CDR3, as DNA: TGTGCCAGCAGTGTCTCCTCTGGGGCCAACGTCCTGACTTTC. The V and J genes are TRBV6-2 or TRBV6-3 and TRBJ2-6; D is unresolved. CDR3 size: 14 residues. Trimming stripped 5 bases from V and 0 bases from J, with 5 bases between. Germline-derived CDR1 and CDR2 are MNHEY and SVGEGT.

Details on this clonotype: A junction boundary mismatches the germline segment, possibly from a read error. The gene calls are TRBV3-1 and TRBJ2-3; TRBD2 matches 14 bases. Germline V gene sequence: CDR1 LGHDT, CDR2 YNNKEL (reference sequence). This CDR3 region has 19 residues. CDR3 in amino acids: CARSSGTSGGSLRPDTQYF. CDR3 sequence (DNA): TGTGCCCGCAGTTCCGGGACTAGCGGGGGTTCTCTCCGACCAGATACGCAGTATTTT.

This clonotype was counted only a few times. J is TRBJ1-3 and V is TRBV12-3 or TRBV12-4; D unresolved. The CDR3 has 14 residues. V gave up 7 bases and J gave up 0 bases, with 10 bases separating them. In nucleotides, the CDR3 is TGTGCCAGCATCTTGGGTGGCTCTGGAAACACCATATATTTT. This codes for CASILGGSGNTIYF.

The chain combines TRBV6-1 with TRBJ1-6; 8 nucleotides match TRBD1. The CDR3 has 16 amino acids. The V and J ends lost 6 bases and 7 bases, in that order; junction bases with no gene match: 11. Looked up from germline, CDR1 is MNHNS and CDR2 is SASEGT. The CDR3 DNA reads TGTGCCAGCAGGCAGACCGGGACAGGAAGAAATTCACCCCTCCACTTT. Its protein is CASRQTGTGRNSPLHF.

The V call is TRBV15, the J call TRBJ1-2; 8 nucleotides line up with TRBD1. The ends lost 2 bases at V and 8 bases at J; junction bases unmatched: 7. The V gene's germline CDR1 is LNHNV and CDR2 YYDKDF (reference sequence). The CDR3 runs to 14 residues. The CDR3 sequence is CATSRTTGGWGYTF. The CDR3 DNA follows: TGTGCCACCAGCAGAACAACAGGGGGTTGGGGCTACACCTTC.

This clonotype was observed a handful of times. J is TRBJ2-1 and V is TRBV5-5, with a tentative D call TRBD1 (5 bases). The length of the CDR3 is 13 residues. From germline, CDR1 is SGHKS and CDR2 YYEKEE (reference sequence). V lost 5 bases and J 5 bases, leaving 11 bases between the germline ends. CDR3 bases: TGTGCCAGCAGTCGGATGACAGACAATGAGCAGTTCTTC. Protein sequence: CASSRMTDNEQFF.